Below are 23 T cell receptor beta chains sequenced from a single sample in a study of blood T cell repertoires in COVID-19. Profiled with immunoSEQ multiplex PCR; TCRdb holds only in-frame clones, not every one. The table shows some 100,000 clones, with roughly nine tenths occurring only once. Sequencing was done on a sample of peripheral blood. The receptor set was obtained from a man between 65 and 79 years old who had recovered from COVID-19.

The chain combines TRBV11-2 with TRBJ2-7; D is perhaps TRBD1 (5 bases). CDR1 is SGHAT, CDR2 FQNNGV, per germline. The CDR3 extends over 15 amino acids. V lost 1 base and J 3 bases, leaving 13 bases between the germline ends. Here the CDR3 DNA reads TGTGCCAGCAGCTTAGGGGCAGGGCCTTTCTACGAGCAGTACTTC. Translating it yields CASSLGAGPFYEQYF.

The chain couples TRBV5-4 to TRBJ1-1, with D perhaps TRBD1 (5 bases). CDR1 and CDR2 (germline): SGHNT, YYREEE (reference sequence). Trimming stripped 0 bases from V and 8 bases from J, with 11 bases between. The CDR3 spans 13 residues. CDR3 sequence reads: CASSLDRQGEAFF. The CDR3 DNA reads as TGTGCCAGCAGCTTGGATCGTCAGGGAGAAGCTTTCTTT.

This rearrangement joins TRBV11-2 to TRBJ2-2; the D gene is possibly TRBD2 (6 bases). This CDR3 spans 16 amino acids. Germline V lookup: CDR1 SGHAT, CDR2 FQNNGV. V was shortened by 3 bases and J by 5 bases, with 16 bases between the two germline ends. Here the CDR3 DNA reads TGTGCCAGCAGCTTTTTAAGCGGGCGGTGGACCGGGGAGCTGTTTTTT. Translating gives CASSFLSGRWTGELFF.

The genes are TRBV7-9 and TRBJ2-1, with D maybe TRBD2 (6 bases). The ends were cut back, 7 bases at V and 9 bases at J, with 25 bases in the middle. From germline, CDR1 is SEHNR and CDR2 FQNEAQ (reference sequence). The CDR3 totals 16 residues. CDR3 nucleotides: TGTGCCAGCACCCCACCCGGCCTAGCGCCCGGGACTGAGCAGTTCTTC. It codes for CASTPPGLAPGTEQFF.

The chain carries TRBV4-2 and TRBJ1-1; TRBD1 might be the D (6 bases). V lost 8 bases and J 3 bases, leaving 16 bases between the germline ends. The CDR3 totals 14 residues. The V gene's germline CDR1 is LGHNA and CDR2 YNFKEQ. CDR3 sequence: CASGGGGEDTEAFF. The CDR3 nucleotides read TGTGCCAGCGGCGGGGGGGGCGAGGACACTGAAGCTTTCTTT.

This clone was picked up a small number of times. V usage is TRBV7-9 and J usage is TRBJ1-4, with unresolved D. CDR1 is SEHNR and CDR2 is FQNEAQ in the germline V gene (reference sequence). Trimming removed 1 base at V and 4 bases at J, with 7 bases between. This CDR3 contains 14 residues. CDR3 amino acids: CASSLGRDNEKLFF. The CDR3 DNA follows: TGTGCCAGCAGCTTAGGACGGGATAATGAAAAACTGTTTTTT.

This clone was seen a few times. The genes are TRBV14 and TRBJ1-4, with 9 bases fitting TRBD1. Germline V lookup: CDR1 SGHDN, CDR2 FVKESK. The CDR3 is 15 amino acids. With 4 bases clipped from V and 8 bases from J, the junction kept 8 bases outside the gene matches. Here the CDR3 reads CASSRQTGGEEKLFF. The CDR3 DNA follows: TGTGCCAGCAGCCGCCAAACAGGGGGCGAGGAAAAACTGTTTTTT.

This sequence joins TRBV7-6 and TRBJ2-3; TRBD2 matches 7 bases. V was clipped by 6 bases and J by 4 bases; unmatched bases: 10. This CDR3 is 15 amino acids long. Germline V lookup: CDR1 SGHVS, CDR2 FNYEAQ. The CDR3 here is CASRPITSAADTQYF. The CDR3 DNA follows: TGTGCCAGCAGACCCATTACTAGCGCGGCAGATACGCAGTATTTT. Supplemented by reference TRBV7-6 and TRBJ2-3, the full variable domain reads GAGVSQSPRYKVTKRGQDVALRCDPISGHVSLYWYRQALGQGPEFLTYFNYEAQQDKSGLPNDRFSAERPEGSISTLTIQRTEQRDSAMYRCASRPITSAADTQYFGPGTRLTVL.

The V call is TRBV7-2, the J call TRBJ2-3; possible D gene TRBD2, 7 bases. The CDR3 contains 13 residues. The germline CDR1 and CDR2 sequences are SGHTA and FQGNSA. The ends were cut back, 3 bases at V and 6 bases at J, with 10 bases in the middle. DNA of the CDR3: TGTGCCAGCAGCTTCGGGGGGCTCGATACGCAGTATTTT. It codes for CASSFGGLDTQYF.

The gene calls are TRBV21-1 and TRBJ1-3. TRBV21-1 is tagged as a pseudogene. CDR3 length equals 11 residues. CDR3 amino acids: CASRRGNTIYF. CDR3 bases: TGTGCCAGCCGTCGGGGAAACACCATATATTTT.

The chain carries TRBV6-5 and TRBJ2-1; TRBD2 matches 12 bases. J lost 9 bases, V lost 3 bases, and 6 bases had no gene match. The CDR3 is made up of 15 amino acids. Germline assignment: CDR1 MNHEY and CDR2 SVGAGI. The DNA of the CDR3 is TGTGCCAGCAGTTATGGGCTAGCGGGAGGGGGTGAGCAGTTCTTC. Amino acids: CASSYGLAGGGEQFF.

This clone showed up just once. At one of its ends the junction is not consistent with the germline gene, which may arise from a read error. The CDR3 bases are TGTGCCATTCAAGGACTAGCGGGGGAAAAAAACATCGGGGAGCTGTTTTTT. It yields the protein CAIQGLAGEKNIGELFF. The V gene is TRBV6-4, the J gene TRBJ2-2; the match to TRBD2 covers 13 bases. The CDR3 is 17 residues long. Germline-derived CDR1 and CDR2 are MRHNA and SNTAGT.

Comments on this clone: The sample carries other DNA sequences with the same CDR3. The rearrangement joins TRBV27 to TRBJ1-1, with a weak D call TRBD1 (5 bases). This CDR3 comprises 12 residues. Trimming removed 5 bases at V and 4 bases at J, with 8 bases between. CDR1 is MNHEY, CDR2 SMNVEV, per germline (reference sequence). CDR3 region: CASSRQGTEAFF. The CDR3 DNA reads TGTGCCAGCAGTAGGCAGGGCACTGAAGCTTTCTTT.

The chain uses TRBV30 and TRBJ2-4, with 10 bases fitting TRBD2. Germline V CDR1 and CDR2: GTSNPN, SVGIG (reference sequence). J gave up 10 bases and V 0 bases, and 3 bases lay outside the gene matches. There are 13 residues in the CDR3. The CDR3 is CAWSVVAGGIQYF. In nucleotides, the CDR3 is TGTGCCTGGAGTGTCGTAGCGGGGGGAATTCAGTACTTC.

V gene TRBV9 combines with J gene TRBJ2-3, with D possibly matching TRBD2 (7 bases). Germline V lookup: CDR1 SGDLS, CDR2 YYNGEE. The CDR3 length is 16 residues. Between the trimmed V and J ends, which lost 4 bases and 6 bases, there was a span of 21 bases. CDR3 nucleotides: TGTGCCAGCAGCTCTCGGGGGGCCAGGGCACCGGATACGCAGTATTTT. It encodes CASSSRGARAPDTQYF.

V is TRBV7-9 and J is TRBJ1-5; a weak D match, TRBD1 (5 bases). CDR3 size: 14 residues. Germline CDR1 SEHNR, CDR2 FQNEAQ (reference sequence). V lost 3 bases, J lost 1 base, and 7 bases lay in between. The CDR3 region has the DNA TGTGCCAGCAGCTTTACAGGAAGCAATCAGCCCCAGCATTTT. It yields the protein CASSFTGSNQPQHF.

This clone has more than one count but fewer than ten. This rearrangement joins TRBV10-3 to TRBJ2-7; 10 nucleotides line up with TRBD2. Germline values: CDR1 ENHRY, CDR2 SYGVKD. This CDR3 is 15 amino acids long. The ends lost 2 bases at V and 5 bases at J; junction bases unmatched: 6. In nucleotides, the CDR3 is TGTGCCATCAGTGAGCAGCGGGGGGGCATCGACGAGCAGTACTTC. This sequence encodes CAISEQRGGIDEQYF.

The V and J genes are TRBV7-9 and TRBJ1-2, with unresolved D. The CDR3 runs 15 residues. The germline gives CDR1 SEHNR, CDR2 FQNEAQ (reference sequence). V was trimmed by 5 bases and J by 0 bases, leaving 13 bases between them. CDR3 nucleotide sequence: TGTGCCAGCAGCCCCCCTGGACTGACTAACTATGGCTACACCTTC. It translates to CASSPPGLTNYGYTF.

The chain is built from TRBV18 and TRBJ1-1; D uncertain. The CDR3 consists of 15 residues. V was shortened by 3 bases and J by 5 bases, with 16 bases between the two germline ends. The germline CDR1 and CDR2 sequences are KGHSH and LQKENI. DNA for the CDR3: TGTGCCAGCTCACCGTCCGGGAGGATTGGAACTGAAGCTTTCTTT. Translation: CASSPSGRIGTEAFF.

V usage is TRBV5-8 and J usage is TRBJ1-1; 7 nucleotides match TRBD1. Trimming removed 3 bases from V and 0 bases from J; junction bases left unmatched: 8. Germline CDR1 is SGHTS and CDR2 is YDEGEE. The CDR3 is 16 residues long. The CDR3 loop reads CASSSWTGNLNTEAFF. CDR3 sequence (DNA): TGTGCCAGCAGCTCTTGGACAGGCAATTTGAACACTGAAGCTTTCTTT.

This clone occurred once. The chain recombines TRBV5-4 with TRBJ1-2, with TRBD1 as a possible D gene (5 bases). V dropped 1 base and J dropped 8 bases, with 15 bases sitting between them. Germline V gives CDR1 SGHNT, CDR2 YYREEE (reference sequence). The CDR3 has 14 residues. The CDR3 sequence: CASSLSTGMSGYTF. The CDR3 DNA reads TGTGCCAGCAGCTTGTCCACAGGAATGAGCGGCTACACCTTC.

The chain couples TRBV15 to TRBJ1-3, with 9 bases lining up with TRBD1. CDR1 and CDR2 from the germline V gene are LNHNV and YYDKDF (reference sequence). This CDR3 contains 16 residues. Trimming took 1 base from V and 2 from J; bases not matched to a gene: 3. CDR3 in amino acids: CATSRGGDRAGNTIYF. The CDR3 bases are TGTGCCACCAGCAGAGGGGGGGACAGGGCTGGAAACACCATATATTTT. Supplemented by reference TRBV15 and TRBJ1-3, the full variable domain reads DAMVIQNPRYQVTQFGKPVTLSCSQTLNHNVMYWYQQKSSQAPKLLFHYYDKDFNNEADTPDNFQSRRPNTSFCFLDIRSPGLGDTAMYLCATSRGGDRAGNTIYFGEGSWLTVV.

The rearrangement links TRBV18 to TRBJ1-3; no reliable D call. CDR1 is KGHSH, CDR2 LQKENI, per germline. The CDR3 is 15 amino acids. The V end lost 2 bases, the J end lost 0 bases, and 8 bases lay between the germline ends. The CDR3 sequence: CASSPGTLSGNTIYF. The CDR3 DNA reads TGTGCCAGCTCACCAGGCACCCTCTCTGGAAACACCATATATTTT.